The 20 T cell receptor beta chains given below trace back to one sample, sequenced in a study of shared clonotypes between healthy human individuals. Sequenced by immunoSEQ multiplex PCR; TCRdb stores in-frame clones only, minus some. The table shows about 2.1 million clones, with 93% occurring only once. CD45RO negativity and positive selection for CCR7 defined naive CD8 cells, a population that excluded terminally differentiated effector memory CD45RA+ cells. The sequenced sample was naive CD8+ T cells from PBMCs. The receptor set was obtained from a man younger than 35 in good health. Some clones in this sample may be carry-over from other donors' samples.

The rearrangement joins TRBV7-8 to TRBJ1-5, with 9 bases lining up with TRBD1. This CDR3 has 17 amino acids. CDR1 and CDR2 from the germline V gene are SGHVS and FQNEAQ. V dropped 5 bases and J dropped 3; count of bases not matched to a gene: 11. The CDR3 loop reads CASSTSRTGAANQPQHF. DNA for the CDR3: TGTGCCAGCAGCACATCGCGGACAGGGGCCGCCAATCAGCCCCAGCATTTT.

The chain has TRBV5-8 and TRBJ1-1, with no clear D. The germline V gene encodes CDR1 SGHTS and CDR2 YDEGEE. The CDR3 extends over 14 amino acids. Trimming removed 0 bases from V and 1 base from J, with 7 bases in between. This chain's CDR3 is CASSLVTRNTEAFF. CDR3 bases: TGTGCCAGCAGCTTGGTCACAAGGAACACTGAAGCTTTCTTT.

The V gene is TRBV25-1, the J gene TRBJ2-7, with 8 nucleotides matching TRBD2. V lost 1 base, J lost 6 bases, and 11 bases stayed unmatched. Germline V gene data show CDR1 as MGHDK and CDR2 as SYGVNS. CDR3 length equals 16 residues. CDR3 amino acids: CASSEFERELVCEQYF. The CDR3 DNA reads as TGTGCCAGCAGTGAATTTGAGCGGGAGCTCGTCTGCGAGCAGTACTTC.

This chain links TRBV18 with TRBJ2-5, with a possible D match to TRBD2 (5 bases). This CDR3 contains 15 residues. V lost 3 bases, J lost 5 bases, and 16 bases lay in between. Germline V CDR1 and CDR2: KGHSH, LQKENI. Here the CDR3 DNA reads TGTGCCAGCTCACCGGAGGAGCGGCCCAGGGAGACCCAGTACTTC. It is translated as CASSPEERPRETQYF.

V gene TRBV28 combines with J gene TRBJ2-3; 11 positions match TRBD2. Trimming removed 6 bases from V and 4 bases from J; junction bases left unmatched: 12. The germline CDR1 and CDR2 sequences are MDHEN and SYDVKM. This CDR3 is 17 amino acids long. The CDR3, as DNA: TGTGCCAGCAGGACCCCGGGACTAGCGGTAATTTCAGATACGCAGTATTTT. Translating it yields CASRTPGLAVISDTQYF.

This sequence joins TRBV19 and TRBJ1-5, with D perhaps matching TRBD1 (6 bases). V gave up 7 bases and J gave up 2 bases, with 18 bases separating them. CDR3 length: 16 amino acids. Germline V CDR1 and CDR2: LNHDA, SQIVND (reference sequence). The CDR3 is CASTYSVTGGNQPQHF. For the CDR3, the DNA is TGTGCCAGTACCTATAGTGTGACAGGCGGCAATCAGCCCCAGCATTTT.

This chain connects TRBV29-1 to TRBJ2-3; 11 bases match TRBD1. V was pared by 6 bases and J by 2 bases, with 4 bases of the junction left unmatched. This CDR3 has 14 residues. The germline gives CDR1 SQVTM, CDR2 ANQGSEA. The CDR3 sequence is CSVGQGAATDTQYF. In DNA form, the CDR3 reads TGCAGCGTCGGACAGGGGGCCGCCACAGATACGCAGTATTTT.

The chain recombines TRBV7-6 with TRBJ2-5; 12 nucleotides line up with TRBD1. V shed 3 bases, J shed 4 bases, and the junction held 3 bases outside the gene matches. The CDR3 is made up of 15 amino acids. Per the germline V gene, CDR1 is SGHVS and CDR2 is FNYEAQ. For the CDR3, the DNA is TGTGCCAGCAGCTTCGGGACAGGGGGCCTAGAGACCCAGTACTTC. Translating gives CASSFGTGGLETQYF.

V usage is TRBV11-2 and J usage is TRBJ2-1; TRBD2 agrees at 12 bases. Trimming cost V 1 base and J 10 bases; bases outside gene matches: 8. This CDR3 is built from 16 residues. The germline CDR1 and CDR2 sequences are SGHAT and FQNNGV. The CDR3 nucleotides read TGTGCCAGCAGCTTAGTACGACTAGCGGGAGTTGGCGAGCAGTTCTTC. Translating gives CASSLVRLAGVGEQFF.

In the case of this clone: Other DNA sequences in the same sample also yield this CDR3. The V gene is TRBV11-2, the J gene TRBJ2-7; no firm D call. The CDR3 extends over 15 amino acids. Germline V gene sequence: CDR1 SGHAT, CDR2 FQNNGV. V lost 1 base, J lost 1 base, and 11 bases lay in between. CDR3 nucleotide sequence: TGTGCCAGCAGCTTAGGGTACGGATCGTCCTACGAGCAGTACTTC. Translating it yields CASSLGYGSSYEQYF.

V usage is TRBV30 and J usage is TRBJ2-7; 9 nucleotides match TRBD1. Germline CDR1 is GTSNPN and CDR2 is SVGIG (reference sequence). This CDR3 comprises 19 residues. J lost 6 bases, V lost 0 bases, and 21 bases had no gene match. The CDR3: CAWSVFPPEIPGQGVEQYF. CDR3 DNA sequence: TGTGCCTGGAGTGTATTTCCTCCGGAGATCCCGGGACAGGGAGTCGAGCAGTACTTC.

The J gene is TRBJ2-3, the V gene TRBV9; weak D call: TRBD2 (6 bases). Germline-derived CDR1 and CDR2 are SGDLS and YYNGEE. Trimming removed 6 bases at V and 0 bases at J, with 17 bases between. The CDR3 is 16 amino acids. Here the CDR3 DNA reads TGTGCCAGCAACCGGGAGATGTTTTATAGCACAGATACGCAGTATTTT. Its translation: CASNREMFYSTDTQYF.

J is TRBJ2-1 and V is TRBV9; TRBD2 matches at 7 bases. Germline CDR1 and CDR2: SGDLS and YYNGEE. Unmatched junction bases numbered 15, after V lost 0 bases and J lost 9 bases. The CDR3 covers 17 residues. The CDR3 here is CASSVGLTPNPGGEQFF. CDR3 DNA sequence: TGTGCCAGCAGCGTAGGGCTAACCCCAAACCCGGGGGGTGAGCAGTTCTTC. The whole variable domain, filled in from reference TRBV9 and TRBJ2-1, reads DSGVTQTPKHLITATGQRVTLRCSPRSGDLSVYWYQQSLDQGLQFLIQYYNGEERAKGNILERFSAQQFPDLHSELNLSSLELGDSALYFCASSVGLTPNPGGEQFFGPGTRLTVL.

As regards this clone: The same CDR3 arises from other DNA sequences in this sample as well. This chain links TRBV9 with TRBJ2-7; TRBD1 matches at 10 bases. The CDR3 extends over 15 amino acids. Germline assignment: CDR1 SGDLS and CDR2 YYNGEE. V shed 2 bases and J 3 bases; nucleotides not matched to a gene: 5. As DNA, the CDR3 is TGTGCCAGCAGCGTGGCCGGGACAGGGGACTACGAGCAGTACTTC. It yields the protein CASSVAGTGDYEQYF.

The chain has TRBV10-2 and TRBJ1-4; D possibly corresponds to TRBD1 (6 bases). V lost 6 bases to trimming and J lost 13 bases, with 15 bases between them. The V gene's germline CDR1 is WSHSY and CDR2 SAAADI. This CDR3 is built from 12 residues. As DNA, the CDR3 is TGCGCCAGCAGCCAATCGGTGGACAGACTGTTTTTT. It is translated as CASSQSVDRLFF.

This chain links TRBV7-2 with TRBJ2-1, with TRBD1 identical over 10 bases. The CDR3 contains 16 residues. V dropped 4 bases and J dropped 5; count of bases not matched to a gene: 8. Germline loops: CDR1 SGHTA, CDR2 FQGNSA. The CDR3 nucleotides are TGTGCCAGCAGCTCTGGGACAGGGGTCTGGCACAATGAGCAGTTCTTC. Protein: CASSSGTGVWHNEQFF.

This rearrangement joins TRBV10-3 to TRBJ1-5; TRBD1 agrees at 7 bases. Germline CDR1 and CDR2: ENHRY and SYGVKD. The CDR3 spans 13 residues. V shed 10 bases and J 11 bases; nucleotides not matched to a gene: 14. The chain's CDR3 is CASSGGIRESQHF. The CDR3 bases are TGTGCCAGTTCAGGGGGGATTAGAGAGTCCCAGCATTTT.

The gene calls are TRBV11-2 and TRBJ1-3; D gene unclear. V gave up 4 bases and J gave up 0 bases, with 16 bases separating them. Germline-derived CDR1 and CDR2 are SGHAT and FQNNGV. The length of the CDR3 is 17 residues. The CDR3 region has the DNA TGTGCCAGCAGCTGGACGAGGCCGTTATACTCTGGAAACACCATATATTTT. Protein product: CASSWTRPLYSGNTIYF.

The chain employs TRBV10-3 and TRBJ2-2; D possibly corresponds to TRBD2 (6 bases). The CDR3 spans 16 residues. Trimming cost V 3 bases and J 2 bases, with 13 bases left between them. From germline, CDR1 is ENHRY and CDR2 SYGVKD. The CDR3 nucleotides are TGTGCCATCAGTGACTATACGGGGACTAACACCGGGGAGCTGTTTTTT. Amino acids: CAISDYTGTNTGELFF.

V usage is TRBV27 and J usage is TRBJ2-2; TRBD1 agrees at 10 bases. Germline V gene data show CDR1 as MNHEY and CDR2 as SMNVEV (reference sequence). This CDR3 comprises 16 residues. V lost 5 bases to trimming and J lost 6 bases; unmatched junction nucleotides: 9. CDR3 coding DNA: TGTGCCAGCAGTGAATACCTGGGACAGGGGTCCGGGGAGCTGTTTTTT. Translating gives CASSEYLGQGSGELFF.